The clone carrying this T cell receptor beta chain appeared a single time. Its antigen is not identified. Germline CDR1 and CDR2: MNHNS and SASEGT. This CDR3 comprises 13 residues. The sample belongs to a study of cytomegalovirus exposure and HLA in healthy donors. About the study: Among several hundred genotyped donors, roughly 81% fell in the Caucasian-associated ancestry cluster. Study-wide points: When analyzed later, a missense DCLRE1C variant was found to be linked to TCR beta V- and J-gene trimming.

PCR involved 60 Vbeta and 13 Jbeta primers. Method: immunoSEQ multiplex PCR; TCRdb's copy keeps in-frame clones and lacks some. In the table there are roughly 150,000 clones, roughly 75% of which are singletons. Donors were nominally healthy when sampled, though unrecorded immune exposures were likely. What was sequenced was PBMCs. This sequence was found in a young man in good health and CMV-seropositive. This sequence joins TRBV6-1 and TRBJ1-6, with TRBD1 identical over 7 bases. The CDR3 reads CVGSTGLNSPLHF. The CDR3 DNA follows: TGTGTCGGTTCGACAGGGTTGAATTCACCCCTCCACTTT.